This T cell receptor (beta chain) is drawn from a study of CD8 T cells in Susac syndrome. Sequencing targeted TCR beta in blood CD8+ and CD4+ T cells. A quantity of about 0.5 to 1 ug RNA underwent reverse transcription using random hexamers. Amplification of TCR beta CDR3 used immunoSEQ multiplex PCR across 54 Vbeta and 13 Jbeta. TCRdb itself ran the immunoSEQ multiplex PCR reads through MiXCR, one entry per CDR3 protein. The sample contains some 150,000 distinct CDR3 sequences, over 90% of which appear only once. CDR3 length equals 15 residues. Germline-derived CDR1 and CDR2 are LNHNV and YYDKDF (reference sequence). V lost 6 bases, J lost 2 bases, and 15 bases lay in between.

Sequencing was carried out using CD4+ T cells from PBMCs. The J gene is TRBJ2-3, the V gene TRBV15; perhaps TRBD2 as D (5 bases). The clonotype comes from a human donor with Susac syndrome. CDR3 sequence: CATSHPRGYTDTQYF. CDR3 in DNA: TGTGCCACCAGTCACCCCCGGGGATACACAGATACGCAGTATTTT.